These T cell receptor beta chains were read from a single sample in a study of cytomegalovirus exposure and HLA in healthy donors. Profiling relied on immunoSEQ multiplex PCR, and the TCRdb table lists in-frame clones only, not all of them. The sample yields approximately 160,000 clones, roughly three quarters seen once. The specimen was PBMCs. These receptors all stem from a male donor in good health and CMV-seropositive. Each CDR3 is given with its conserved first and last residue. The D gene is left open where the match is weak. The size field is filled for only some rows; it gives once, few, many or a size class.

>-|TRBJ1-4|TRBV5-6|-
CASSLLQGGEIEKLFF
TGTGCCAGCAGCTTACTACAGGGAGGGGAGATTGAAAAACTGTTTTTT
>-|TRBJ1-4|TRBV6-6|-
CASSSGDLDEKLFF
TGTGCCAGCAGTTCGGGAGATCTGGACGAAAAACTGTTTTTT
>-|TRBJ2-2|TRBV30|-
CAWSVSLRGELFF
TGTGCCTGGAGTGTATCCCTTCGTGGCGAGCTGTTTTTT
>-|TRBJ2-2|TRBV5-1|-
CASSLVTLRDNTGELFF
TGCGCCAGCAGCTTGGTTACTCTCCGGGATAACACCGGGGAGCTGTTTTTT
>-|TRBJ1-6|TRBV4-1|TRBD1
CASSEGQGVRTYNSPLHF
TGCGCCAGCAGCGAGGGACAGGGGGTGAGGACCTATAATTCACCCCTCCACTTT
>-|TRBJ1-4|TRBV11-2|-
CASSHPQGSFEKLFF
TGTGCCAGCAGCCACCCCCAGGGTAGCTTTGAAAAACTGTTTTTT
>-|TRBJ2-2|TRBV5-1|TRBD2
CASSRLADANTGELFF
TGCGCCAGCAGCAGACTAGCGGATGCGAACACCGGGGAGCTGTTTTTT
>-|TRBJ1-1|TRBV4-2|-
CASSQDRGSRDTEPFF
TGTGCCAGCAGCCAAGATAGAGGGAGCAGGGACACTGAACCTTTCTTT
>-|TRBJ1-4|TRBV9|TRBD1
CASSVGTGRYEKLFF
TGTGCCAGCAGCGTAGGGACAGGGCGCTATGAAAAACTGTTTTTT
>-|TRBJ2-3|TRBV25-1|-
CATFSGYTQYF
TGTGCCACCTTCAGCGGTTATACGCAGTATTTT
>-|TRBJ1-4|TRBV7-3|-
CASSLKEAERPTNEKLFF
TGTGCCAGCAGCTTAAAGGAGGCGGAGAGACCAACTAATGAAAAACTGTTTTTT
>few|TRBJ2-3|TRBV6-4|TRBD1
CASSERTGGDTQYF
TGTGCCAGCAGTGAGCGGACAGGGGGTGATACGCAGTATTTT
>-|TRBJ1-5|TRBV15|-
CATSRDARTVNQPQHF
TGTGCCACCAGCAGAGATGCAAGGACAGTTAATCAGCCCCAGCATTTT
>-|TRBJ1-2|TRBV11-2|TRBD1
CASSSLRRQGVDGYTF
TGTGCCAGCAGCTCCCTACGACGACAGGGTGTGGATGGCTACACCTTC
>-|TRBJ2-1|TRBV27|TRBD1
CASSQGTARAPYNEQFF
TGTGCCAGCAGTCAAGGGACAGCTAGGGCCCCTTACAATGAGCAGTTCTTC
>-|TRBJ1-6|TRBV4-2|-
CASSQDSPGGSPLHF
TGTGCCAGCAGCCAAGATTCCCCGGGAGGATCACCCCTCCACTTT
>-|TRBJ2-2|TRBV6-1|-
CASSVHGASPTGELFF
TGTGCCAGCAGTGTGCATGGGGCCAGTCCCACCGGGGAGCTGTTTTTT
>few|TRBJ2-7|TRBV11-2|-
CASSLGAGQYF
TGTGCCAGCAGCTTAGGAGCAGGGCAGTACTTC
>-|TRBJ1-2|TRBV2|-
CASSGQGYYGYTF
TGTGCCAGCAGTGGCCAGGGGTATTATGGCTACACCTTC
>-|TRBJ1-2|TRBV9|TRBD1
CASSLDRVDGYTF
TGTGCCAGCAGCCTAGACAGGGTCGATGGCTACACCTTC
>-|TRBJ1-1|TRBV11-1|TRBD1
CASSGYRGAEAFF
TGTGCCAGCAGCGGGTACAGGGGCGCTGAAGCTTTCTTT
>-|TRBJ1-2|TRBV29-1|-
CSDKGVRGRYGYTF
TGCAGCGATAAGGGGGTGAGGGGAAGGTATGGCTACACCTTC
>few|TRBJ1-6|TRBV19|TRBD1
CASRDRVHSPLHF
TGTGCCAGTAGAGACAGGGTGCATTCACCCCTCCACTTT
>once|TRBJ1-3|TRBV21-1|-
CASSSPTGTLSGNTIYF
TGTGCCAGCAGCTCCCCGACAGGGACCTTGTCTGGAAACACCATATATTTT
>-|TRBJ2-1|TRBV7-9|TRBD1
CASSPDRPTPFF
TGTGCCAGCAGCCCGGACAGGCCCACGCCGTTCTTC